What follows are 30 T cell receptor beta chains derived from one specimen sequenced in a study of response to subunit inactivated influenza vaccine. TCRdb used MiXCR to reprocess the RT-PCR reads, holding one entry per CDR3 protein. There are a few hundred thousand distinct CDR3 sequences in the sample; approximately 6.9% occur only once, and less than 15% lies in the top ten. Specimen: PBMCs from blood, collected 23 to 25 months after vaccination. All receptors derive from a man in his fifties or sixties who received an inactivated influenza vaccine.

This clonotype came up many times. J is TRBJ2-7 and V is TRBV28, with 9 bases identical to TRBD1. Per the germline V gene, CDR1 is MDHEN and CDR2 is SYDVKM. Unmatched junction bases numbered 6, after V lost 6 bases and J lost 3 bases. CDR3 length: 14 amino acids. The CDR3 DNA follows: TGTGCCAGCAGACCCACGGGACAGGGCTACGAGCAGTACTTC. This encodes CASRPTGQGYEQYF.

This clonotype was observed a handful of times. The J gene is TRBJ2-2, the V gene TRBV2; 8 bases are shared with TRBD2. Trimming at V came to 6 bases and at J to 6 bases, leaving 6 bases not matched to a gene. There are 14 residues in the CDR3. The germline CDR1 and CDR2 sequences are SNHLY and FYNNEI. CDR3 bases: TGTGCCAGCAGGAGCGGGGGCGGACCCGGGGAGCTGTTTTTT. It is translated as CASRSGGGPGELFF.

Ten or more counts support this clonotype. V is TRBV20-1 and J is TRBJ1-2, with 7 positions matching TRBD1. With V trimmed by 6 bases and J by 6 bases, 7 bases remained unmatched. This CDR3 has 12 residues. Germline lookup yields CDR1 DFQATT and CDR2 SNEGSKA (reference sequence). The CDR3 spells CSASTGVDGYTF. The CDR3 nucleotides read TGCAGTGCCAGCACAGGGGTTGATGGCTACACCTTC.

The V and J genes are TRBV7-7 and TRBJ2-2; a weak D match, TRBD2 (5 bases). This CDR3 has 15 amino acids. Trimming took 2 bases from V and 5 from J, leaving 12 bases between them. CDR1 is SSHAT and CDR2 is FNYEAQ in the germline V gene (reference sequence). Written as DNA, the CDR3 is TGTGCCAGCAGCTTAAGCAGCCCGGGGACCGGGGAGCTGTTTTTT. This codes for CASSLSSPGTGELFF.

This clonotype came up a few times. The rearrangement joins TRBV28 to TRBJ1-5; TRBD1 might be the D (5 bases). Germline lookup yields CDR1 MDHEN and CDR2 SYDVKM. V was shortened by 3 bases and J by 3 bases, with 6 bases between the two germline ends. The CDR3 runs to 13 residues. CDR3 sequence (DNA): TGTGCCAGCAGTTTGACAGCCAATCAGCCCCAGCATTTT. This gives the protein CASSLTANQPQHF.

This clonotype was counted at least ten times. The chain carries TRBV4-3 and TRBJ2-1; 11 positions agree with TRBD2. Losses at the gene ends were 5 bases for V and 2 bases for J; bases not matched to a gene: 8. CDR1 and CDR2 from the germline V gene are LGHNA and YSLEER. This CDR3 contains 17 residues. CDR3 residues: CASSSNLLAGAYNEQFF. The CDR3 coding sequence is TGCGCCAGCAGCAGTAATCTACTAGCGGGGGCCTACAATGAGCAGTTCTTC.

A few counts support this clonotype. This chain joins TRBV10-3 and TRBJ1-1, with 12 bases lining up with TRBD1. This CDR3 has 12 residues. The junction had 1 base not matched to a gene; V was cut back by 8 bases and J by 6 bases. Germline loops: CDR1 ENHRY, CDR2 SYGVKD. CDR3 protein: CAIGTGGPEAFF. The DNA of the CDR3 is TGTGCCATCGGGACAGGGGGCCCTGAAGCTTTCTTT.

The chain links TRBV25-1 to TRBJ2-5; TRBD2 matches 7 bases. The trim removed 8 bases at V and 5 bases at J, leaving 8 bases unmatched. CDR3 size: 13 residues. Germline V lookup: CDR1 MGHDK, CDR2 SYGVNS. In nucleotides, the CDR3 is TGTGCCAGCCGACGAGCGGGGTTTGAGACCCAGTACTTC. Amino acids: CASRRAGFETQYF.

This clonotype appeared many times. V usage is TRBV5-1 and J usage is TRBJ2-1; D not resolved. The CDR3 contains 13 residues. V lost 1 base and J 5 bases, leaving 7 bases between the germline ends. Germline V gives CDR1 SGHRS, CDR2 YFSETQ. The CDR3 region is CASSLPLNNEQFF. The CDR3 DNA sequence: TGCGCCAGCAGCTTGCCACTAAACAATGAGCAGTTCTTC. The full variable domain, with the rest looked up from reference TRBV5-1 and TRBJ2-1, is KAGVTQTPRYLIKTRGQQVTLSCSPISGHRSVSWYQQTPGQGLQFLFEYFSETQRNKGNFPGRFSGRQFSNSRSEMNVSTLELGDSALYLCASSLPLNNEQFFGPGTRLTVL.

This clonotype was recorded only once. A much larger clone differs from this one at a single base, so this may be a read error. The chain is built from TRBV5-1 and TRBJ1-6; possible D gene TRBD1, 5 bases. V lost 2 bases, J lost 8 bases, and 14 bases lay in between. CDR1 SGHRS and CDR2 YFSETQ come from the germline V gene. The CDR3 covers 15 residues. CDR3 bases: TGCGCCAGCAGCTTTGGGCAGGGAAAAGATTCACCCCTCCACTTT. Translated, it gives CASSFGQGKDSPLHF.

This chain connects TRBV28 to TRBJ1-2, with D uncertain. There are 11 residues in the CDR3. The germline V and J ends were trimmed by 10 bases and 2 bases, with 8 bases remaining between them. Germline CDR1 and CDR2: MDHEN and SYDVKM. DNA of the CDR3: TGTGCCATTGGCCAGAACTATGGCTACACCTTC. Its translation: CAIGQNYGYTF.

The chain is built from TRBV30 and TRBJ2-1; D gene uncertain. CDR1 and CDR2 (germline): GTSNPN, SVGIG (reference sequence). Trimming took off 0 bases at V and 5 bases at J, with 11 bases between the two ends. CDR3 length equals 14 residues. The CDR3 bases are TGTGCCTGGAGTGTAATCAGGCCTGACAATGAGCAGTTCTTC. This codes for CAWSVIRPDNEQFF. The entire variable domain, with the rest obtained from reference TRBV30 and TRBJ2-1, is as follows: SQTIHQWPATLVQPVGSPLSLECTVEGTSNPNLYWYRQAAGRGLQLLFYSVGIGQISSEVPQNLSASRPQDRQFILSSKKLLLSDSGFYLCAWSVIRPDNEQFFGPGTRLTVL.

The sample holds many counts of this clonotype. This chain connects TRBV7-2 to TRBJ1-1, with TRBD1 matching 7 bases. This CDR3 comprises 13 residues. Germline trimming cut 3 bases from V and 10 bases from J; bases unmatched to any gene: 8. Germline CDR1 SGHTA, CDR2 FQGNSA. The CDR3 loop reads CASSFDQGGGAFF. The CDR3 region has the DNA TGTGCCAGCAGCTTCGATCAGGGGGGAGGAGCTTTCTTT.

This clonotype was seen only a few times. CDR3 protein: CASGREAGEQYF. The CDR3 DNA reads TGTGCCAGCGGACGGGAAGCTGGCGAGCAGTACTTC. The chain couples TRBV2 to TRBJ2-7; a possible D gene is TRBD2 (5 bases). Trimming removed 8 bases at V and 6 bases at J, with 14 bases between. The germline CDR1 and CDR2 sequences are SNHLY and FYNNEI. The CDR3 extends over 12 amino acids. Full variable domain (missing parts from reference TRBV2 and TRBJ2-7): EPEVTQTPSHQVTQMGQEVILRCVPISNHLYFYWYRQILGQKVEFLVSFYNNEISEKSEIFDDQFSVERPDGSNFTLKIRSTKLEDSAMYFCASGREAGEQYFGPGTRLTVT.

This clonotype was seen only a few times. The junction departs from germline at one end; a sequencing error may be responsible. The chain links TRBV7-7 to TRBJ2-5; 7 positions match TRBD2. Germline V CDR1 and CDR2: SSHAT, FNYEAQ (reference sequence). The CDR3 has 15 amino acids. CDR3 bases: TGTGCTAGCAGCTTTGGACTAGTTAAATCGGAGACCCAGTACTTC. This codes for CASSFGLVKSETQYF.

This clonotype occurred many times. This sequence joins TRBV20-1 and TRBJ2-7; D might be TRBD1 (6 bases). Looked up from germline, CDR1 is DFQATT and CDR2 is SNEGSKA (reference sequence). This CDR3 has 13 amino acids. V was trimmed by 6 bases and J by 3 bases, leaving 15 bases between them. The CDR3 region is CSAAGTQDYEQYF. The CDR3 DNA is TGCAGTGCCGCCGGGACACAAGACTACGAGCAGTACTTC.

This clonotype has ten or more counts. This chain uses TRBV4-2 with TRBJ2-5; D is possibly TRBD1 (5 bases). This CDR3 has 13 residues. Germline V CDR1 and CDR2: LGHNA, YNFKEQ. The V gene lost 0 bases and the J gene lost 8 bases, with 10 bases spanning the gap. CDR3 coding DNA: TGTGCCAGCAGCCAAGACCGGACAACAACCCAGTACTTC. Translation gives CASSQDRTTTQYF.

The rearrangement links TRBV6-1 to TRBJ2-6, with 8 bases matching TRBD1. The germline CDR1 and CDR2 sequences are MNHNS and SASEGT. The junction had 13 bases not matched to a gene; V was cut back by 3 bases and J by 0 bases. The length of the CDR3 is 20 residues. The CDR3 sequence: CASSDVAGGALHSGANVLTF. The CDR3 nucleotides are TGTGCCAGCAGTGATGTGGCAGGGGGCGCGTTACACTCTGGGGCCAACGTCCTGACTTTC.

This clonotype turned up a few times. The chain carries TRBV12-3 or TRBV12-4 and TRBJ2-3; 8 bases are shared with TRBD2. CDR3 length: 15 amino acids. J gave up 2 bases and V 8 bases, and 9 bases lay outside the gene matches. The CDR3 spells CASGSLAGNTDTQYF. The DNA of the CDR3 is TGTGCCAGCGGGAGTCTAGCGGGTAACACAGATACGCAGTATTTT.

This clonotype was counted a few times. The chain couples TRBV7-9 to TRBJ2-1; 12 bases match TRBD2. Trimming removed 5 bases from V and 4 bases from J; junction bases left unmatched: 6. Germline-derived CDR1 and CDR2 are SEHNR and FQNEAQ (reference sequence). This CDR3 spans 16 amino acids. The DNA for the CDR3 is TGTGCCAGCAGCCTAGAGGGACTAGCGGGTTACAATGAGCAGTTCTTC. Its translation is CASSLEGLAGYNEQFF. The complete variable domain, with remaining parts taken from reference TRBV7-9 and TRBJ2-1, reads DTGVSQNPRHKITKRGQNVTFRCDPISEHNRLYWYRQTLGQGPEFLTYFQNEAQLEKSRLLSDRFSAERPKGSFSTLEIQRTEQGDSAMYLCASSLEGLAGYNEQFFGPGTRLTVL.

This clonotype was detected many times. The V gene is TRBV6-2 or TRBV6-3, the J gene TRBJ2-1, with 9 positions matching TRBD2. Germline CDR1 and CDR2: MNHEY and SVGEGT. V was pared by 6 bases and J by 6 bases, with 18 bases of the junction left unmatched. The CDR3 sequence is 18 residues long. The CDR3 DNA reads TGTGCCAGCAGCCTACCAACCCCATTGCGGGGGGGGCGCAATGAGCAGTTCTTC. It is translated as CASSLPTPLRGGRNEQFF.

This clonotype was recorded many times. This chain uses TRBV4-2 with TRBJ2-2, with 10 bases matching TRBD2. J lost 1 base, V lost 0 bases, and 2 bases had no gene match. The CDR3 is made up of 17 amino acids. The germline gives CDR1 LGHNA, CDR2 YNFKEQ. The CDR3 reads CASSQEVAGGNTGELFF. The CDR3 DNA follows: TGTGCCAGCAGCCAAGAGGTAGCGGGGGGGAACACCGGGGAGCTGTTTTTT.

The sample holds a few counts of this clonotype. CDR3 nucleotide sequence: TGTGCCAGCAGCCTACATGGCACAGATACGCAGTATTTT. Translation: CASSLHGTDTQYF. The J gene is TRBJ2-3, the V gene TRBV7-2; D is uncertain. With 5 bases removed from V and 1 base from J, the gap between germline ends came to 7 bases. Germline V lookup: CDR1 SGHTA, CDR2 FQGNSA. The CDR3 is 13 amino acids.

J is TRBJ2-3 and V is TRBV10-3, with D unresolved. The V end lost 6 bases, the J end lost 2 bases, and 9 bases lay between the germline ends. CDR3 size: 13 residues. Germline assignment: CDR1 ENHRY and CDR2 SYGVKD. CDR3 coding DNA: TGTGCCATCAGCGTCCACAACACAGATACGCAGTATTTT. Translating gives CAISVHNTDTQYF.

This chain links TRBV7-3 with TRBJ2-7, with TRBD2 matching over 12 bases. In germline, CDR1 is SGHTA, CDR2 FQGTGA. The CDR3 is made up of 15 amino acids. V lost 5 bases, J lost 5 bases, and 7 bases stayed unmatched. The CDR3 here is CASSPRLAGADEQYF. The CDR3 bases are TGTGCCAGCAGCCCTCGACTAGCGGGAGCTGACGAGCAGTACTTC.

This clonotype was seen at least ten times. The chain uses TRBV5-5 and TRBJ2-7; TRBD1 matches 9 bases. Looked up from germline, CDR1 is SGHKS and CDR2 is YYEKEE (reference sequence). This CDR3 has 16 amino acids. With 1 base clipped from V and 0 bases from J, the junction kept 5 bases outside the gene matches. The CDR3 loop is CASSLLGQGFSYEQYF. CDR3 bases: TGTGCCAGCAGCTTGTTGGGACAGGGCTTCTCCTACGAGCAGTACTTC.

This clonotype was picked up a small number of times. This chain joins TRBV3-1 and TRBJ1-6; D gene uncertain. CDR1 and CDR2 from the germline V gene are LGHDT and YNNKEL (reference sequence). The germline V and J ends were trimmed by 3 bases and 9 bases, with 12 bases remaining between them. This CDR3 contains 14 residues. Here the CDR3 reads CASSHNTGSSPLHF. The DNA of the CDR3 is TGTGCCAGCAGCCATAATACTGGGAGTTCACCCCTCCACTTT.

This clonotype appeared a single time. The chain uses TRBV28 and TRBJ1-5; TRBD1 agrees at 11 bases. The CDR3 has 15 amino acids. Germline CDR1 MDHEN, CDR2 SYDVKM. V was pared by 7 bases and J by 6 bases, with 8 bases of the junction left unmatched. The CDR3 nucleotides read TGTGCCAGCACCCCGGGACAGGGGGAGGGTCAGCCCCAGCATTTT. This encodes CASTPGQGEGQPQHF.

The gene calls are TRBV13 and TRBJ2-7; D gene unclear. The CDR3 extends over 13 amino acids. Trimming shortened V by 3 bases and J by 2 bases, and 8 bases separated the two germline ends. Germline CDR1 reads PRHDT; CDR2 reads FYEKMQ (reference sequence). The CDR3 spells CASSFGPPYEQYF. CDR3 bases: TGTGCCAGCAGCTTCGGACCCCCCTACGAGCAGTACTTC.

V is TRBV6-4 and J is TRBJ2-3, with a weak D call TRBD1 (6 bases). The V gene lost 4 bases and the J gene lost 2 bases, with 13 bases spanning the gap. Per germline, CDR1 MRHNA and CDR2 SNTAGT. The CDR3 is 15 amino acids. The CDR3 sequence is CASSATGTNTDTQYF. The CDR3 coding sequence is TGTGCCAGCAGTGCAACAGGGACCAACACAGATACGCAGTATTTT.